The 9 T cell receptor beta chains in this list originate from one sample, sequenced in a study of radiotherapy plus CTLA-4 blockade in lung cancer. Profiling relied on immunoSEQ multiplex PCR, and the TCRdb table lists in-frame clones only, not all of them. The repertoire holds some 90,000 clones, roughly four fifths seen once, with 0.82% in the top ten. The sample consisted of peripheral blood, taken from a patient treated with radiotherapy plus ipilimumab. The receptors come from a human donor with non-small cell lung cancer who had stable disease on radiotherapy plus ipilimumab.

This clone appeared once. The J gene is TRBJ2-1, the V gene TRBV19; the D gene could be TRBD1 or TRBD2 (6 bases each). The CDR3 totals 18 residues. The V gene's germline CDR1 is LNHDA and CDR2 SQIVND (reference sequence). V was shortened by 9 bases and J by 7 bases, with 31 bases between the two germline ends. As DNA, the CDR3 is TGTGCCAGCCACGACCAACGGGGGTGGCAGGGGAGAGGTAATGAGCAGTTCTTC. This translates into CASHDQRGWQGRGNEQFF.

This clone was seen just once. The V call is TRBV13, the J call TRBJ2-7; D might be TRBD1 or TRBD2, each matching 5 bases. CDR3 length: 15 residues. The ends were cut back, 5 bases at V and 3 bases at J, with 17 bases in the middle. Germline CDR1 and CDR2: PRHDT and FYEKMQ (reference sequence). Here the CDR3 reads CASSLAGRGVYEQYF. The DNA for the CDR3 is TGTGCCAGCAGCCTAGCAGGGAGAGGGGTCTACGAGCAGTACTTC.

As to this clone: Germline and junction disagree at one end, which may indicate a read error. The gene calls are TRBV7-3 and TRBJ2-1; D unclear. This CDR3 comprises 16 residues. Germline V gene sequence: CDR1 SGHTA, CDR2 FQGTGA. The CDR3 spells CASSLTPGASFNEQFF. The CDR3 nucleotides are TGTGCCAGCAGCTTAACCCCTGGCGCGTCCTTCAATGAGCAGTTCTTC.

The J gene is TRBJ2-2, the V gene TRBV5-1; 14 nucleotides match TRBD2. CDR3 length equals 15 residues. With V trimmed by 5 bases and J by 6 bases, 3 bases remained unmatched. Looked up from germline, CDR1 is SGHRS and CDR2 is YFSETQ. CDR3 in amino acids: CASSQGLAGAGELFF. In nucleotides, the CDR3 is TGCGCCAGCAGTCAGGGACTAGCGGGAGCCGGGGAGCTGTTTTTT.

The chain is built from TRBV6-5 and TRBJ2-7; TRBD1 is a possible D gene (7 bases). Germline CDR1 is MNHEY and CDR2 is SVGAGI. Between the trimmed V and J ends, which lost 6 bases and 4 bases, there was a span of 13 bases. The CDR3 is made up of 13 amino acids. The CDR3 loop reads CASRASGGYEQYF. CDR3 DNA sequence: TGTGCCAGCAGGGCCTCAGGGGGGTACGAGCAGTACTTC.

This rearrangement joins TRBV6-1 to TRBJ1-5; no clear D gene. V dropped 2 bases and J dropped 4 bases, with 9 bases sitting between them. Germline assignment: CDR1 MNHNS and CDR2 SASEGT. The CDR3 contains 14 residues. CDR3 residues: CASSESWGNQPQHF. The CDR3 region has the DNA TGTGCCAGCAGTGAATCGTGGGGTAATCAGCCCCAGCATTTT.

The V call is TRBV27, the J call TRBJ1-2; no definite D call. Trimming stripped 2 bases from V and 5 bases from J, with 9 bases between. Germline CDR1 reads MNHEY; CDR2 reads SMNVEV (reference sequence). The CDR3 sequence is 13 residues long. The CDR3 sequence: CASSLNSAYGYTF. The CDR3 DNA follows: TGTGCCAGCAGTTTAAACAGTGCTTATGGCTACACCTTC.

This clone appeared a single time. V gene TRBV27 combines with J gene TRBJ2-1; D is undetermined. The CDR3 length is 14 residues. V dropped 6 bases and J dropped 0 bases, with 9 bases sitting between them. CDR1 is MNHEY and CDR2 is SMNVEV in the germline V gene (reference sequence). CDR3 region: CASRRPSSYNEQFF. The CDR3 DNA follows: TGTGCCAGCAGAAGACCTAGCTCCTACAATGAGCAGTTCTTC.

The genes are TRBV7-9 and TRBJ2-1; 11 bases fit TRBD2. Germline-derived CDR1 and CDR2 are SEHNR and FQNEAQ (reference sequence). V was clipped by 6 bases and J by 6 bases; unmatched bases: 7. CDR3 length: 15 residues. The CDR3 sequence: CASSVLAGAVNEQFF. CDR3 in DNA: TGTGCCAGCAGTGTACTAGCGGGAGCAGTCAATGAGCAGTTCTTC. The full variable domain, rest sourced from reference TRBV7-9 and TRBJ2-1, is DTGVSQNPRHKITKRGQNVTFRCDPISEHNRLYWYRQTLGQGPEFLTYFQNEAQLEKSRLLSDRFSAERPKGSFSTLEIQRTEQGDSAMYLCASSVLAGAVNEQFFGPGTRLTVL.